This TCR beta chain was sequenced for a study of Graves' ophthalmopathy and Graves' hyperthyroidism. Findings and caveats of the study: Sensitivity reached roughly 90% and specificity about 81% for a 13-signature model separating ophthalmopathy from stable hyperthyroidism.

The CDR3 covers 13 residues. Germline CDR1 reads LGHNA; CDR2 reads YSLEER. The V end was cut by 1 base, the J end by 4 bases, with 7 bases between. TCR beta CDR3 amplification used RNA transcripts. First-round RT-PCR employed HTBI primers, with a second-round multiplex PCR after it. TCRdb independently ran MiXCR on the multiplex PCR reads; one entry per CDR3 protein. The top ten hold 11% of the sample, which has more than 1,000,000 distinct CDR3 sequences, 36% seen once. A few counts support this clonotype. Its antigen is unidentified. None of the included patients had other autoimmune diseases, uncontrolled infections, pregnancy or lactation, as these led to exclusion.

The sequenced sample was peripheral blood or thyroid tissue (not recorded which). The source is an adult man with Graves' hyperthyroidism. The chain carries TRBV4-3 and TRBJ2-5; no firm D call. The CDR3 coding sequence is TGCGCCAGCAGCCAAGTGGTTCGAGAGACCCAGTACTTC. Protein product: CASSQVVRETQYF.